This record looks at one T cell receptor beta chain sequence and its context. The data stem from a study of blood T cell repertoires in COVID-19. Overall study context: Samples of COVID-19 (acute and convalescent) were obtained from the United States, Italy and Spain.

Germline V gene data show CDR1 as GTSNPN and CDR2 as SVGIG (reference sequence). V was clipped by 3 bases and J by 9 bases; unmatched bases: 4. CDR3 length: 14 amino acids. This study enrolled people aged about 18 to 95 from under 25 US geographic areas. In Cohort 3, a recovered donor had either two negative PCRs, clearance, or symptom resolution. Clones were read by immunoSEQ multiplex PCR, and TCRdb kept only the in-frame ones, dropping some. The sample carries 200,000 to 250,000 clones, roughly 83% recorded once. The specimen was PBMCs or T cells enriched from blood (not recorded which). This chain connects TRBV30 to TRBJ1-6; 11 bases map to TRBD1. The sequence was obtained from a woman aged 45-65 years who had recovered from COVID-19. The CDR3 nucleotides are TGTGCCTGGAGCCGGACAGGGGGCTTTTCACCCCTCCACTTT. Amino acids: CAWSRTGGFSPLHF.